This T cell receptor beta chain appears in the sequencing data of a study of blood T cell repertoires in COVID-19. Study in general: T cells, B-cell-depleted T cells, or PBMCs supplied cDNA or gDNA.

V was shortened by 5 bases and J by 2 bases, with 9 bases between the two germline ends. The CDR3 covers 13 residues. Looked up from germline, CDR1 is MNHEY and CDR2 is SMNVEV (reference sequence). This study enrolled people aged about 18 to 95 from about 24 US geographic areas. In the authors' methods: Researchers report that nucleated cell counts were estimated from reference gene primer amplification. The assay was immunoSEQ multiplex PCR, and TCRdb's table has in-frame clones only and misses some. That table is the source of V, J and clone size, and D and trimming were worked out from the DNA. The repertoire holds approximately 240,000 clones, with around nine tenths as singletons.

The clonotype originates from a woman aged 18-35 years who had recovered from COVID-19. Sequences were obtained from PBMCs or T cells enriched from blood (not recorded which). V and J are TRBV27 and TRBJ1-1; tentative D call: TRBD1 (5 bases). CDR3 sequence: CASSKTANTEAFF. DNA of the CDR3: TGTGCCAGCAGTAAGACAGCAAACACTGAAGCTTTCTTT.